This record looks at one T cell receptor (beta chain) sequence and its context. Its antigen is still unknown. The trim removed 2 bases at V and 8 bases at J, leaving 6 bases unmatched. Germline V gene lookup returns CDR1 GTSNPN and CDR2 SVGIG (reference sequence). The CDR3 has 14 residues. During the collection period, no donor immune events like infections were recorded. Here immunoSEQ multiplex PCR was the method, and the copy in TCRdb shows in-frame clones only, minus some. The repertoire consists of 100,000 to 150,000 clones, with about four fifths occurring once and the leading ten covering 3% to 3.5%. The data are from a study of identifying expanded T cells in peripheral blood. Study conclusions and caveats: Differentially abundant clones: 0.95 to 1.5 between replicates, about 15 at 2 to 3 weeks, around 20 at four. Clone count variance between roughly 2-week samples rose with total template count.

This chain uses TRBV30 with TRBJ2-1; 10 bases line up with TRBD2. What was sequenced was blood. The TCR comes from a person aged 18 to 75 in good health. CDR3 nucleotide sequence: TGTGCCTGGAGTCCCAGCGGGGGGGCCGATGAGCAGTTCTTC. This encodes CAWSPSGGADEQFF.